This T cell receptor (beta chain) derives from a study of cytomegalovirus exposure and HLA in healthy donors. Study observations and caveats: Under in vitro conditions, a few CMV-associated chains were confirmed as specific for CMV antigens.

As concerns this clone: Its specificity is unknown.

Sequenced by immunoSEQ multiplex PCR; TCRdb stores in-frame clones only, minus some. The sample contains approximately 82,000 clones, approximately 93% of which appear only once. The V gene's germline CDR1 is MNHEY and CDR2 SVGAGI. Trimming took off 5 bases at V and 8 bases at J, with 21 bases between the two ends. The CDR3 is made up of 15 amino acids. This clonotype originated in a man aged 18 to 29 in good health and CMV-seronegative. The chain carries TRBV6-5 and TRBJ1-1; D may be TRBD1 (6 bases). Sequenced sample: PBMCs. DNA for the CDR3: TGTGCCAGCAGTACCACGGGAGGGGGGGCGTTCGAAGCTTTCTTT. Protein sequence: CASSTTGGGAFEAFF.